This T cell receptor beta chain appears in the sequencing data of a study of T cell repertoires in ileal Crohn's disease. Findings and caveats of the study: Active smokers at surgery had more clonal expansions than non-smokers.

Generated by immunoSEQ multiplex PCR, the TCRdb table keeps only in-frame clones and is missing some. The repertoire holds several thousand clones, with over 80% as singletons. Germline V gene lookup returns CDR1 MNHNY and CDR2 SVGAGI (reference sequence). The CDR3 has 14 residues. Unmatched junction bases numbered 1, after V lost 3 bases and J lost 4 bases. About this clone: Its antigen remains unidentified.

The sequenced sample was ileal tissue. The clonotype originates from an adult with Crohn's disease. This chain joins TRBV6-6 and TRBJ1-2; TRBD1 matches 11 bases. In DNA form, the CDR3 reads TGTGCCAGCAGTTATGGGACAGGGGGCTATGGCTACACCTTC. Protein sequence: CASSYGTGGYGYTF.